One sample yielded the 3 T cell receptor beta chains listed below, sequenced in a study of Ad26.COV2.S vaccination and SARS-CoV-2 variants (dated by TCRdb to about 2021). The treatment or condition label here, explained by the study, means: around 19 received Ad26.COV2.S at low or high dose, single or two shots; 5 received placebo; per-sample allocation not given. For vaccine and placebo recipients, the sequenced repertoires came from samples collected on day 63 after the first injection. Library preparation employed the immunoSEQ multiplex PCR assay. As stored in TCRdb, this immuneACCESS dataset retains in-frame rearrangements with V and J assigned. A fraction of the clones does not appear; measured against another copy, unresolved V genes explain less than half of the discrepancy, and the remainder lacks a known reason. In all, the sample holds about 420,000 clones, and 88% of those were seen once. Less than 4.5% of the sample goes to the ten largest clones.

The sample here was peripheral blood, taken in a trial of Ad26.COV2.S vaccine versus placebo. These receptors all come from a person between 18 and 65 years old who received the Ad26.COV2.S COVID-19 vaccine or a placebo.

The chain employs TRBV5-1 and TRBJ2-3, with 7 bases that match TRBD2. CDR1 is SGHRS and CDR2 is YFSETQ in the germline V gene. The trim removed 0 bases at V and 3 bases at J, leaving 16 bases unmatched. The CDR3 consists of 19 residues. As DNA, the CDR3 is TGCGCCAGCAGCTTGGGAGACTGGGGGGGACCCAAAGGGACAGATACGCAGTATTTT. Amino acid sequence: CASSLGDWGGPKGTDTQYF.

The gene calls are TRBV6-5 and TRBJ2-7, with 8 positions matching TRBD1. Germline V gene lookup returns CDR1 MNHEY and CDR2 SVGAGI. The CDR3 length is 15 residues. V shed 5 bases and J 2 bases; nucleotides not matched to a gene: 8. The CDR3 loop is CASSRMGGQAYEQYF. The CDR3 DNA reads TGTGCCAGCAGTCGTATGGGGGGACAGGCCTACGAGCAGTACTTC.

The CDR3 is CASSQDGRGSGTQYF. CDR3 DNA: TGCGCCAGCAGCCAAGATGGGCGGGGTTCGGGGACCCAGTACTTC. The chain recombines TRBV4-3 with TRBJ2-5; D possibly corresponds to TRBD2 (6 bases). Trimming removed 0 bases at V and 7 bases at J, with 15 bases between. Germline CDR1 LGHNA, CDR2 YSLEER. This CDR3 is 15 amino acids long.